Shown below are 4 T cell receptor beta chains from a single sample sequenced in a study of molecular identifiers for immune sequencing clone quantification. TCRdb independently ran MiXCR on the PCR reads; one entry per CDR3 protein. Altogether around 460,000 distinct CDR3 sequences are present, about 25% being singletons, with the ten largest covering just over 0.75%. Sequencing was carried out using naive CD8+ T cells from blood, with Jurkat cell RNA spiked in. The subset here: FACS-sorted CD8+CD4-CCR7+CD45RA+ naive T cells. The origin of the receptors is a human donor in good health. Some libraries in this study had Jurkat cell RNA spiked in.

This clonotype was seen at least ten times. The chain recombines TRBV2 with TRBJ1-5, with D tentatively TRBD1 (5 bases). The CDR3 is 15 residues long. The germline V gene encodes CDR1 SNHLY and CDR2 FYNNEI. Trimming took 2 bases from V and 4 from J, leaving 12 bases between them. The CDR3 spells CASSETGTHNQPQHF. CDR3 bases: TGTGCCAGCAGTGAAACCGGGACCCATAATCAGCCCCAGCATTTT.

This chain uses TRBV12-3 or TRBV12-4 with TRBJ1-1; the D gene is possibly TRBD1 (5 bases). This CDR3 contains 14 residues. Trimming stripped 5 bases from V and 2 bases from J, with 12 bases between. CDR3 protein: CASSKDSDNTEAFF. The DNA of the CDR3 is TGTGCCAGCAGTAAAGACAGCGATAACACTGAAGCTTTCTTT.

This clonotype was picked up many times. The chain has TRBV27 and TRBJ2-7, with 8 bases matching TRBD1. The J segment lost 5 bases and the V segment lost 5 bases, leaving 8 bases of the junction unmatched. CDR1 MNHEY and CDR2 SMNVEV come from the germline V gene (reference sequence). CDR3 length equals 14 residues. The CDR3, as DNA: TGTGCCAGCAGTCCCTGGGACAGGCCCCACGAGCAGTACTTC. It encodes CASSPWDRPHEQYF.

The CDR3 region is CASSSGRGPWDTQYF. CDR3 nucleotide sequence: TGTGCCTCCTCCTCGGGGCGGGGGCCCTGGGATACGCAGTATTTT. The chain has TRBV7-2 and TRBJ2-3, with a weak D call TRBD2 (7 bases). Trimming pared 11 bases from V and 6 bases from J, leaving 24 bases between. CDR1 is SGHTA, CDR2 FQGNSA, per germline. The CDR3 spans 15 residues.